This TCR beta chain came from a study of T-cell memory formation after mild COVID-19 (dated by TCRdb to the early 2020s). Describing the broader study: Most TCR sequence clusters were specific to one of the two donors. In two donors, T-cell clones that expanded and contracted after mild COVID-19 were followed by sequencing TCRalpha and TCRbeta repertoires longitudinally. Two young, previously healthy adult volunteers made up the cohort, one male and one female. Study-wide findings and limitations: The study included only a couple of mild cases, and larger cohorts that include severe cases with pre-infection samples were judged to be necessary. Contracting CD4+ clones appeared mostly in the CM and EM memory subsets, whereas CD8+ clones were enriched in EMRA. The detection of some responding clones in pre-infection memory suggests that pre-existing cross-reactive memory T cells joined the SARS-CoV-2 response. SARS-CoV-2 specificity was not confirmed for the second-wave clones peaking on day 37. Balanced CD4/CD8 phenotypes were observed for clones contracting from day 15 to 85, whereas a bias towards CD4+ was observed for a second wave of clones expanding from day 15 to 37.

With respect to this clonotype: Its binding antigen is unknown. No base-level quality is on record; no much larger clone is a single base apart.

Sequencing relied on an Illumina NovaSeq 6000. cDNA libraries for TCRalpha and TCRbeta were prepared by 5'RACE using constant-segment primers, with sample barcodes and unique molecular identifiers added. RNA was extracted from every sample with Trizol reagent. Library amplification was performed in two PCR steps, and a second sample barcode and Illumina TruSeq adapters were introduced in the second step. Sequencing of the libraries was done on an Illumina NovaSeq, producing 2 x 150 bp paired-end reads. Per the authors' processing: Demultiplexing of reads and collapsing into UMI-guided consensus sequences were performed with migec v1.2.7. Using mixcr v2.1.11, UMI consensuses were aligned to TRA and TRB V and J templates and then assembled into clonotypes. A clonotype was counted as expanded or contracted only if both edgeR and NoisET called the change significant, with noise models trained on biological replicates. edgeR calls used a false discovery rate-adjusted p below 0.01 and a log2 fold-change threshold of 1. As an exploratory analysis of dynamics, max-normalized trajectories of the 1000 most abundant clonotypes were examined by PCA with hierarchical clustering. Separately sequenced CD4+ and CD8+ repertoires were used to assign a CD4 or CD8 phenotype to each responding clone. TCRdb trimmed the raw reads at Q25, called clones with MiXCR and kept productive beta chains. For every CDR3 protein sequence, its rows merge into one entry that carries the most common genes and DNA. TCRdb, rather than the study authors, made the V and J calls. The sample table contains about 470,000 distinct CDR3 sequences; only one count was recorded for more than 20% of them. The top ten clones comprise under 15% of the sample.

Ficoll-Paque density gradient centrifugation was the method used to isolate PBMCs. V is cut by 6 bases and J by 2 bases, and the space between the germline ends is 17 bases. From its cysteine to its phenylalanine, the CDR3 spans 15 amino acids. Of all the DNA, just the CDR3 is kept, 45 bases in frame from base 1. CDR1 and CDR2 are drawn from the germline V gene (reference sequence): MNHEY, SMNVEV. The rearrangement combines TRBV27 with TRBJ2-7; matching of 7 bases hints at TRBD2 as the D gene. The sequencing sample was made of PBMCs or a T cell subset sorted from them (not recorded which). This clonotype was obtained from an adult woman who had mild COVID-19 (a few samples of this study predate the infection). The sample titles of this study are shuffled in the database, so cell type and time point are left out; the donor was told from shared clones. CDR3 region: CASSRGGGEAYEQYF. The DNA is TGTGCCAGCAGCCGAGGGGGGGGTGAAGCCTACGAGCAGTACTTC.